This T cell receptor beta chain stems from a study of a mutant IDH1 vaccine in newly diagnosed glioma. Time point here: baseline, week 1 (first vaccination visit). Treatment described: pre-vaccination baseline after standard-of-care therapy. J lost 8 bases, V lost 6 bases, and 6 bases had no gene match. This CDR3 has 14 amino acids. Germline values: CDR1 ENHRY, CDR2 SYGVKD. TCRdb's copy holds only in-frame clones and misses some; the assay was immunoSEQ multiplex PCR. Of approximately 52,000 clones listed, roughly 80% are singletons. The clonotype originates from a woman in her thirties or forties with glioma. The sequencing here drew on PBMCs, taken from a glioma patient treated with radiotherapy, temozolomide or both. V is TRBV10-3 and J is TRBJ1-6; 8 bases map to TRBD1. The CDR3 DNA follows: TGTGCCATCAGCCCGGACAGGGTTGATTCACCCCTCCACTTT. As protein: CAISPDRVDSPLHF.